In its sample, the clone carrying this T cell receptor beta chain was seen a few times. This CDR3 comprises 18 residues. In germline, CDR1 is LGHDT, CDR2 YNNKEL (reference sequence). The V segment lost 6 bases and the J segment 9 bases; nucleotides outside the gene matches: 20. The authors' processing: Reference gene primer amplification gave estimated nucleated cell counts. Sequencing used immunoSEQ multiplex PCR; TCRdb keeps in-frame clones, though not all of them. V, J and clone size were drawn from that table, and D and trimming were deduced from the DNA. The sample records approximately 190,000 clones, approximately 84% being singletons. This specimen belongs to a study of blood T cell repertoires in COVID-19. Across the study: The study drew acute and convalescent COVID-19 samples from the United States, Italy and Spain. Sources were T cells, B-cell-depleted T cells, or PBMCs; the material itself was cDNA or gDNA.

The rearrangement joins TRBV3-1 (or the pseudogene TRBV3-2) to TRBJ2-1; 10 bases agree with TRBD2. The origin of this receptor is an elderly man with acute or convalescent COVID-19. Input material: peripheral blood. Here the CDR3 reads CASSQGLLSGRARSEQFF. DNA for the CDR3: TGTGCCAGCAGTCAGGGGCTCTTAAGCGGGAGGGCCAGGAGTGAGCAGTTCTTC.